A single sample gave rise to the 10 T cell receptor beta chains below, sequenced in a study of cytomegalovirus exposure and HLA in healthy donors. Primers: 60 Vbeta forward and 13 Jbeta reverse. Sequencing used immunoSEQ multiplex PCR; TCRdb keeps in-frame clones, though not all of them. The table has more than 100,000 clones, around 76% seen once; the top ten hold 25% to 35%. Sequencing input: PBMCs. These receptors all come from a man between 60 and 75 years old in good health and CMV-seropositive.

The chain carries TRBV5-1 and TRBJ2-1, with TRBD1 identical over 8 bases. V lost 3 bases, J lost 13 bases, and 3 bases stayed unmatched. The germline gives CDR1 SGHRS, CDR2 YFSETQ. CDR3 length equals 11 residues. The CDR3: CASSYRGTQFF. The CDR3 DNA reads TGCGCCAGCAGCTACAGGGGGACCCAGTTCTTC.

The chain couples TRBV7-9 to TRBJ1-2; a weak D match, TRBD1 (5 bases). The CDR3 totals 15 residues. The germline V gene encodes CDR1 SEHNR and CDR2 FQNEAQ (reference sequence). Trimming removed 1 base at V and 3 bases at J, with 12 bases between. CDR3 amino acids: CASSLEQATYYGYTF. CDR3 coding DNA: TGTGCCAGCAGCTTAGAACAGGCGACGTACTATGGCTACACCTTC.

This chain links TRBV11-2 with TRBJ2-5; 7 positions agree with TRBD1. Germline CDR1 reads SGHAT; CDR2 reads FQNNGV. The CDR3 covers 16 residues. V lost 3 bases to trimming and J lost 4 bases; unmatched junction nucleotides: 11. The CDR3 bases are TGTGCCAGCAGCTTGGAAGGGGGCAGAACCGGAGAGACCCAGTACTTC. Its translation is CASSLEGGRTGETQYF.

The chain recombines TRBV29-1 with TRBJ2-5; D perhaps matches TRBD1 (5 bases). Trimming pared 4 bases from V and 0 bases from J, leaving 6 bases between. The CDR3 extends over 12 amino acids. Germline CDR1 and CDR2: SQVTM and ANQGSEA. CDR3 nucleotides: TGCAGCGTTGGACAGTACCAAGAGACCCAGTACTTC. Translated: CSVGQYQETQYF.

The gene calls are TRBV19 and TRBJ2-6; a possible D gene is TRBD1 (6 bases). The CDR3 extends over 20 amino acids. V shed 4 bases and J shed 0 bases, with 22 bases lying between them. Germline-derived CDR1 and CDR2 are LNHDA and SQIVND (reference sequence). The chain's CDR3 is CASSTPPYRQAFSGANVLTF. CDR3 coding DNA: TGTGCCAGTAGTACCCCCCCCTACCGACAGGCGTTCTCTGGGGCCAACGTCCTGACTTTC.

V gene TRBV6-4 combines with J gene TRBJ2-1, with 7 bases matching TRBD1. CDR3 length: 15 amino acids. Germline CDR1 MRHNA, CDR2 SNTAGT. With V trimmed by 5 bases and J by 2 bases, 6 bases remained unmatched. The CDR3 loop is CASSYQGGAYNEQFF. Written as DNA, the CDR3 is TGTGCCAGCAGTTATCAAGGGGGCGCCTACAATGAGCAGTTCTTC.

The rearrangement links TRBV6-1 to TRBJ1-2; unclear D gene. Germline-derived CDR1 and CDR2 are MNHNS and SASEGT. CDR3 length equals 14 residues. The V end was cut by 6 bases, the J end by 3 bases, with 14 bases between. CDR3 sequence (DNA): TGTGCCAGCAGACTCGGTGCCGACTACTATGGCTACACCTTC. Translating gives CASRLGADYYGYTF.

The chain uses TRBV5-1 and TRBJ1-5; D is perhaps TRBD1 (6 bases). The CDR3 loop spans 13 amino acids. Germline CDR1 reads SGHRS; CDR2 reads YFSETQ. The V end lost 4 bases, the J end lost 7 bases, and 12 bases lay between the germline ends. CDR3 amino acids: CASSPGAGQPQHF. In nucleotides, the CDR3 is TGCGCCAGCAGCCCAGGGGCAGGGCAGCCCCAGCATTTT.

V and J are TRBV27 and TRBJ1-1; D ambiguous. The germline gives CDR1 MNHEY, CDR2 SMNVEV (reference sequence). Trimming shortened V by 10 bases and J by 0 bases, and 9 bases separated the two germline ends. The CDR3 loop spans 12 amino acids. The CDR3 region is CATVALNTEAFF. In nucleotides, the CDR3 is TGTGCCACGGTTGCCCTGAACACTGAAGCTTTCTTT.

The chain is built from TRBV7-3 and TRBJ2-1, with D tentatively TRBD1 (5 bases). CDR3 length: 18 residues. Germline CDR1 reads SGHTA; CDR2 reads FQGTGA. V gave up 5 bases and J gave up 0 bases, with 20 bases separating them. CDR3 bases: TGTGCCAGCAGCCCCGGGCCGCGAGACAGAACCTCCTACAATGAGCAGTTCTTC. Translation gives CASSPGPRDRTSYNEQFF.